A single sample gave rise to the 27 T cell receptor beta chains below, sequenced in a study of blood T cell repertoires in COVID-19. Data came from immunoSEQ multiplex PCR; TCRdb stores just in-frame clones and leaves some out. Of 20,000 to 25,000 clones in the sample, around 82% were seen once. Sequencing was done on a sample of peripheral blood. The receptors come from a man aged 55 to 70 with active COVID-19.

Relative to its sample, this clone is medium-sized. This chain connects TRBV28 to TRBJ1-5; D possibly corresponds to TRBD1 (6 bases). Germline assignment: CDR1 MDHEN and CDR2 SYDVKM. The CDR3 has 17 residues. V was clipped by 6 bases and J by 1 base, with 19 bases between them. CDR3 protein: CASRPYRVRISNQPQHF. DNA for the CDR3: TGTGCCAGCAGGCCTTACAGGGTACGGATCAGCAATCAGCCCCAGCATTTT.

The chain combines TRBV27 with TRBJ1-2; D possibly corresponds to TRBD1 (6 bases). Germline CDR1 MNHEY, CDR2 SMNVEV (reference sequence). V lost 6 bases and J 8 bases, leaving 13 bases between the germline ends. The length of the CDR3 is 12 residues. The CDR3 sequence: CASSPTQGGYTF. CDR3 in DNA: TGTGCCAGCAGCCCTACCCAGGGGGGCTACACCTTC.

The genes are TRBV2 and TRBJ2-1, with 9 bases aligning to TRBD2. CDR3 size: 16 residues. Germline V gene data show CDR1 as SNHLY and CDR2 as FYNNEI. The ends lost 6 bases at V and 3 bases at J; junction bases unmatched: 9. The CDR3 region is CASSQSSGTYYNEQFF. The CDR3 DNA reads as TGTGCCAGCAGCCAATCTAGCGGGACTTACTACAATGAGCAGTTCTTC.

This clone was found a few times. The chain recombines TRBV7-2 with TRBJ1-4; D remains ambiguous. The V gene lost 4 bases and the J gene lost 3 bases, with 6 bases spanning the gap. This CDR3 comprises 13 residues. Germline V CDR1 and CDR2: SGHTA, FQGNSA. CDR3 in amino acids: CASSSEANEKLFF. DNA for the CDR3: TGTGCCAGCAGCTCAGAGGCTAATGAAAAACTGTTTTTT.

The rearrangement joins TRBV12-5 to TRBJ2-1, with a tentative D call TRBD2 (5 bases). This CDR3 region has 18 residues. V lost 3 bases and J 3 bases, leaving 21 bases between the germline ends. Germline V gene sequence: CDR1 LGHNT, CDR2 FRNRAP. This chain's CDR3 is CASGLRAKVEGYYNEQFF. The CDR3, as DNA: TGTGCTAGTGGTTTACGGGCCAAGGTAGAGGGTTACTACAATGAGCAGTTCTTC.

This rearrangement joins TRBV6-1 to TRBJ1-4, with 12 bases fitting TRBD1. V gave up 1 base and J gave up 8 bases; unmatched junction bases: 11. Germline V lookup: CDR1 MNHNS, CDR2 SASEGT. CDR3 size: 18 residues. CDR3: CASSEVSGTGGQGEKLFF. In nucleotides, the CDR3 is TGTGCCAGCAGTGAAGTAAGCGGGACAGGGGGCCAAGGCGAAAAACTGTTTTTT.

The chain couples TRBV2 to TRBJ2-7, with 8 bases fitting TRBD1. J was trimmed by 2 bases and V by 6 bases; bases with no gene match: 3. Germline V gene sequence: CDR1 SNHLY, CDR2 FYNNEI. The CDR3 contains 13 residues. As DNA, the CDR3 is TGTGCCAGCAGGGGACAGGATACCTACGAGCAGTACTTC. It is translated as CASRGQDTYEQYF.

This chain joins TRBV28 and TRBJ2-1; 8 nucleotides match TRBD2. Germline trimming cut 3 bases from V and 4 bases from J; bases unmatched to any gene: 8. Germline CDR1 reads MDHEN; CDR2 reads SYDVKM. This CDR3 has 16 residues. In DNA, the CDR3 is TGTGCCAGCAGTTTCCTCTCTAGCGGGTTGTACAATGAGCAGTTCTTC. This encodes CASSFLSSGLYNEQFF.

This sequence joins TRBV5-1 and TRBJ2-3; possibly TRBD1 for D (6 bases). The CDR3 is made up of 16 amino acids. Trimming left V 1 base short and J 0 bases short, with 12 bases between. Germline CDR1 reads SGHRS; CDR2 reads YFSETQ. CDR3 in amino acids: CASSLSGQTSTDTQYF. CDR3 bases: TGCGCCAGCAGCTTGTCGGGACAAACTAGCACAGATACGCAGTATTTT.

This clone was detected only a few times. The rearrangement joins TRBV25-1 to TRBJ2-1; TRBD1 aligns across 9 bases. Trimming cost V 6 bases and J 12 bases; bases outside gene matches: 9. CDR1 is MGHDK, CDR2 SYGVNS, per germline. The CDR3 totals 13 residues. Written as DNA, the CDR3 is TGTGCCAGCAGCTGGACAGGGGATTGGGCGCAGTTCTTC. It is translated as CASSWTGDWAQFF.

V is TRBV12-3 or TRBV12-4 and J is TRBJ2-7, with D tentatively TRBD2 (6 bases). With 2 bases removed from V and 9 bases from J, the gap between germline ends came to 11 bases. CDR3 length: 12 residues. The CDR3: CASSLSISGQYF. For the CDR3, the DNA is TGTGCCAGCAGTTTAAGTATTAGCGGGCAGTACTTC.

The chain carries TRBV6-6 and TRBJ1-2, with 7 nucleotides matching TRBD1. Germline V gene sequence: CDR1 MNHNY, CDR2 SVGAGI (reference sequence). The trim removed 6 bases at V and 2 bases at J, leaving 6 bases unmatched. The CDR3 extends over 14 amino acids. CDR3 residues: CASRPGGVNYGYTF. The DNA of the CDR3 is TGTGCCAGCAGGCCAGGGGGAGTGAACTATGGCTACACCTTC.

The chain combines TRBV9 with TRBJ2-5; a possible D gene is TRBD2 (6 bases). The CDR3 extends over 15 amino acids. Per germline, CDR1 SGDLS and CDR2 YYNGEE. V was clipped by 3 bases and J by 2 bases, with 14 bases between them. CDR3 nucleotides: TGTGCCAGCAGCGAGGAGGGCGACAGTCAAGAGACCCAGTACTTC. Its protein is CASSEEGDSQETQYF.

J is TRBJ2-7 and V is TRBV6-8, with D uncertain. This CDR3 contains 15 residues. The germline gives CDR1 MNHGY, CDR2 SAAAGT. Deletions cut 5 bases from V and 2 bases from J, with 16 bases between. The CDR3 DNA sequence: TGTGCCAGCAGTGAACACGCCGTGCCCCCCTACGAGCAGTACTTC. Its translation is CASSEHAVPPYEQYF.

Within the sample, this clone is medium-sized. The rearrangement joins TRBV6-2 or TRBV6-3 to TRBJ2-7, with D possibly TRBD1 on 6 matching bases. The germline CDR1 and CDR2 sequences are MNHEY and SVGEGT. The CDR3 length is 12 residues. Between the trimmed V and J ends, which lost 5 bases and 7 bases, there was a span of 12 bases. The CDR3, as DNA: TGTGCCAGCAGTCCGGACAGTCGTGAGCAGTACTTC. It encodes CASSPDSREQYF.

The V gene is TRBV6-5, the J gene TRBJ2-7; 7 bases map to TRBD1. Germline V gene data show CDR1 as MNHEY and CDR2 as SVGAGI. J was trimmed by 2 bases and V by 8 bases; bases with no gene match: 3. This CDR3 has 12 residues. This chain's CDR3 is CASLGQTYEQYF. The CDR3 nucleotides read TGTGCCAGCCTGGGACAGACCTACGAGCAGTACTTC.

This sequence joins TRBV25-1 and TRBJ2-1; 8 nucleotides match TRBD1. Germline loops: CDR1 MGHDK, CDR2 SYGVNS. The ends lost 6 bases at V and 6 bases at J; junction bases unmatched: 7. The CDR3 covers 14 residues. The CDR3 sequence: CASRRTGSINEQFF. The CDR3 bases are TGTGCCAGCAGAAGGACAGGGTCCATCAATGAGCAGTTCTTC.

A single count supports this clone. This sequence joins TRBV7-9 and TRBJ2-1; TRBD2 matches at 10 bases. Trimming cost V 2 bases and J 4 bases; bases outside gene matches: 2. This CDR3 is 15 amino acids long. From germline, CDR1 is SEHNR and CDR2 FQNEAQ (reference sequence). CDR3: CASSLTAGGYNEQFF. CDR3 DNA sequence: TGTGCCAGCAGCTTAACAGCGGGAGGGTACAATGAGCAGTTCTTC.

The chain has TRBV15 and TRBJ2-3; 9 positions match TRBD2. The germline V gene has CDR1 LNHNV and CDR2 YYDKDF (reference sequence). This CDR3 comprises 16 residues. CDR3 DNA: TGTGCTTCCCAAGGGGCTAGCGGGACGGGCACAGATACGCAGTATTTT. Translating it yields CASQGASGTGTDTQYF.

The rearrangement uses TRBV19 and TRBJ2-1, with 10 bases fitting TRBD1. Germline CDR1 and CDR2: LNHDA and SQIVND (reference sequence). The CDR3 is 16 amino acids. The trim removed 0 bases at V and 2 bases at J, leaving 1 base unmatched. CDR3 sequence: CASSIDGQGAYNEQFF. CDR3 DNA sequence: TGTGCCAGTAGTATAGACGGACAGGGGGCCTACAATGAGCAGTTCTTC.

The rearrangement uses TRBV27 and TRBJ1-2, with 8 bases identical to TRBD1. CDR1 is MNHEY and CDR2 is SMNVEV in the germline V gene (reference sequence). The CDR3 has 15 residues. V lost 0 bases and J lost 8; bases outside the gene matches: 8. The CDR3 DNA follows: TGTGCCAGCAGTTTATCTCCCCAGGGGGCTTGGGGCTACACCTTC. Translating gives CASSLSPQGAWGYTF.

The chain is built from TRBV7-2 and TRBJ2-3; tentatively, D is TRBD2 (6 bases). Trimming shortened V by 1 base and J by 0 bases, and 14 bases separated the two germline ends. Germline lookup yields CDR1 SGHTA and CDR2 FQGNSA. This CDR3 is built from 17 residues. The CDR3 region is CASSLERRALSTDTQYF. The CDR3 DNA sequence: TGTGCCAGCAGCTTAGAGCGGAGGGCCCTCAGCACAGATACGCAGTATTTT.

The count of this clone is one. This chain uses TRBV28 with TRBJ2-1, with TRBD2 as a possible D gene (6 bases). Trimming pared 4 bases from V and 7 bases from J, leaving 14 bases between. Germline values: CDR1 MDHEN, CDR2 SYDVKM. There are 14 residues in the CDR3. CDR3 sequence: CASSSGDPKNEQFF. The DNA for the CDR3 is TGTGCCAGCAGTTCGGGGGACCCGAAAAATGAGCAGTTCTTC.

V usage is TRBV7-6 and J usage is TRBJ2-5, with 11 nucleotides matching TRBD2. Germline CDR1 SGHVS, CDR2 FNYEAQ. V trimming: 1 base; J trimming: 0 bases; junction bases outside the gene matches: 1. CDR3 length: 16 residues. CDR3 DNA: TGTGCCAGCAGCTTAGAGACTAGCGGGAACCAAGAGACCCAGTACTTC. It yields the protein CASSLETSGNQETQYF.

The J gene is TRBJ2-7, the V gene TRBV6-2 or TRBV6-3, with 10 positions matching TRBD2. Germline CDR1 is MNHEY and CDR2 is SVGEGT. V lost 7 bases and J lost 2; bases outside the gene matches: 5. The CDR3 is made up of 14 amino acids. The CDR3 sequence is CASNPSGSAYEQYF. The CDR3 DNA reads TGTGCCAGCAACCCTAGCGGGAGCGCCTACGAGCAGTACTTC.

This sequence joins TRBV7-9 and TRBJ2-7, with 10 bases matching TRBD2. This CDR3 region has 15 residues. After removal of 0 bases from V and 4 bases from J, the junction contained 3 bases not matched to a gene. Looked up from germline, CDR1 is SEHNR and CDR2 is FQNEAQ (reference sequence). CDR3 sequence: CASSLAAGGLYEQYF. Written as DNA, the CDR3 is TGTGCCAGCAGCTTAGCAGCGGGAGGGCTTTACGAGCAGTACTTC.

V and J are TRBV6-5 and TRBJ1-2, with 9 bases fitting TRBD1. This CDR3 contains 13 residues. Germline CDR1 is MNHEY and CDR2 is SVGAGI. The trim removed 8 bases at V and 2 bases at J, leaving 3 bases unmatched. The CDR3 sequence: CASLGTGNYGYTF. The CDR3 coding sequence is TGTGCCAGCCTGGGGACAGGGAACTATGGCTACACCTTC.